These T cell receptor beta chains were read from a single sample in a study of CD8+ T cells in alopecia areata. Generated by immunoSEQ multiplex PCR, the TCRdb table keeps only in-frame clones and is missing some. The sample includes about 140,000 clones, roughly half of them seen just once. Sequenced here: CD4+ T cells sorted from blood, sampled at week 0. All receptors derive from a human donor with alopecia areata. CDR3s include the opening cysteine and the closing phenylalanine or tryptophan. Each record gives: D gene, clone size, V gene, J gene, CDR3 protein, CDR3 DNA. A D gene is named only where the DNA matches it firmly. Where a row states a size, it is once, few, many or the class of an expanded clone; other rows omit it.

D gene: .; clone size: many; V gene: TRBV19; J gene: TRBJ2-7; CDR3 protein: CASSSLQGGEQYF; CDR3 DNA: TGTGCCAGTAGTTCCCTACAGGGAGGGGAGCAGTACTTC
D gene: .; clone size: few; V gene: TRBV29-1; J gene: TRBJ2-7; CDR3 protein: CSARVFREQYF; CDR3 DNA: TGCAGCGCTCGGGTTTTCAGAGAGCAGTACTTC
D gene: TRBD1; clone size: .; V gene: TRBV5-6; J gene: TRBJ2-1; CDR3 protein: CASSWDRVNEQFF; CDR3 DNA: TGTGCCAGCAGCTGGGACAGGGTGAATGAGCAGTTCTTC
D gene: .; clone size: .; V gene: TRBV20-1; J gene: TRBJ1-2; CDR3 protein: CSAEGYTF; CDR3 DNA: TGCAGTGCCGAAGGCTACACCTTC
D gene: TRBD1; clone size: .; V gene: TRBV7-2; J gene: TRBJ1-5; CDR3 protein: CASSLGTANQPQHF; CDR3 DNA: TGTGCCAGCAGTCTCGGGACAGCTAATCAGCCCCAGCATTTT
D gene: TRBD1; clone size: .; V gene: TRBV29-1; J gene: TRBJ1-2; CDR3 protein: CSVEGVLRTGTYGYTF; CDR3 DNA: TGCAGCGTTGAAGGGGTATTAAGGACAGGGACCTATGGCTACACCTTC
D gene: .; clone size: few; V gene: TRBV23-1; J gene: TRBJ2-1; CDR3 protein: CASSQRNTALSYNEQFF; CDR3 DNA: TGCGCCAGCAGTCAACGCAACACCGCCCTCTCCTACAATGAGCAGTTCTTC
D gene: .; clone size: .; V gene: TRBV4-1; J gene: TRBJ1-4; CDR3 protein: CASSQGRRVPLFF; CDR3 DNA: TGCGCCAGCAGCCAAGGGCGGAGGGTCCCACTGTTTTTT
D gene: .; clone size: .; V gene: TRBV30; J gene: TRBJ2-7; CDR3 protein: CAWGGPGSNEQYF; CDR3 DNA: TGTGCCTGGGGGGGACCGGGCTCTAACGAGCAGTACTTC
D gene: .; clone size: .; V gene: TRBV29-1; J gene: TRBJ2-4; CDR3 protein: CSVAQIAKNIQYF; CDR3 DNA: TGCAGCGTTGCTCAAATAGCCAAAAACATTCAGTACTTC
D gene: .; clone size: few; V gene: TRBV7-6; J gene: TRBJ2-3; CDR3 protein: CASSLRDPRETDTQYF; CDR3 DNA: TGTGCCAGCAGCCTCCGGGACCCAAGGGAAACAGATACGCAGTATTTT
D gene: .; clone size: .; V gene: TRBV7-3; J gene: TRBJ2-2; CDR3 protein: CASSSGPLGELFF; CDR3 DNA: TGTGCCAGCAGTTCTGGCCCCCTGGGGGAGCTGTTTTTT
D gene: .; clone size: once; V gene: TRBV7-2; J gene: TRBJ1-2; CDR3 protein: CASSPAWGAGYGYTF; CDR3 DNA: TGTGCCAGCAGCCCTGCCTGGGGGGCGGGGTATGGCTACACCTTC
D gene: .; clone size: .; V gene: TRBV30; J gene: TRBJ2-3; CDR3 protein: CAWRARATDTQYF; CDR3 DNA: TGTGCCTGGCGGGCTCGGGCCACAGATACGCAGTATTTT
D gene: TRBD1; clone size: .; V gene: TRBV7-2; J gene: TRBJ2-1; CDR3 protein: CASSLDRGAHNEQFF; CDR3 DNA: TGTGCCAGCAGCTTAGACAGGGGGGCTCACAATGAGCAGTTCTTC